This entry lists 21 T cell receptor beta chains sequenced from one sample in a study of beta chain features in type 1 diabetes (dated by TCRdb to the late 2010s). Library creation used the immunoSEQ multiplex PCR assay. The High Capacity cDNA Reverse Transcription Kit was used to reverse transcribe all of the isolated RNA, meaning that expressed TCRB transcripts were what got sequenced. Drawn from immuneACCESS, this table holds only the in-frame rearrangements with V and J called that TCRdb kept. Clones are partly lost; checked studies trace under half to an unresolved V gene and leave the rest unexplained. Here the sample has hundreds of thousands of clones; 15% to 20% occur a single time. Of the sample, 0.023% is held by the ten largest clones. Sequenced input: naive CD4+ T cells from blood. The sample's cell subset or site, from its label and the paper: true naive CD4+ T cells. The receptors were sampled from a young woman in good health.

This CDR3 is CASSNRIHCSQADTEAFF. The CDR3 DNA sequence: TGTGCCAGCAGCAATCGAATTCACTGTTCCCAGGCGGACACTGAAGCTTTCTTT. The rearrangement joins TRBV21-1 to TRBJ1-1. TRBV21-1 represents a pseudogene. This CDR3 is 18 amino acids long.

The gene calls are TRBV2 and TRBJ1-1; D might be TRBD1 (6 bases). The CDR3 sequence is 14 residues long. Between the trimmed V and J ends, which lost 2 bases and 10 bases, there was a span of 17 bases. Per germline, CDR1 SNHLY and CDR2 FYNNEI. In DNA form, the CDR3 reads TGTGCCAGCAGTGAAAGGGGGGTCCCCTTGGGAGCTTTCTTT. It specifies CASSERGVPLGAFF. Together with reference TRBV2 and TRBJ1-1, the CDR3 gives the full variable domain: EPEVTQTPSHQVTQMGQEVILRCVPISNHLYFYWYRQILGQKVEFLVSFYNNEISEKSEIFDDQFSVERPDGSNFTLKIRSTKLEDSAMYFCASSERGVPLGAFFGQGTRLTVV.

The chain couples TRBV7-3 to TRBJ2-2; D is unclear. Germline V gene lookup returns CDR1 SGHTA and CDR2 FQGTGA. V lost 3 bases, J lost 4 bases, and 12 bases lay in between. This CDR3 is built from 15 residues. CDR3 DNA: TGTGCCAGCAGCTTTATCGGGCGGCCCACCGGGGAGCTGTTTTTT. Translated: CASSFIGRPTGELFF.

In this sample, this clone turned up a few times. The V call is TRBV20-1, the J call TRBJ2-7; perhaps TRBD1 as D (5 bases). CDR1 and CDR2 (germline): DFQATT, SNEGSKA (reference sequence). The CDR3 covers 11 residues. V shed 8 bases and J shed 0 bases, with 8 bases lying between them. Here the CDR3 reads CSYGHSYEQYF. DNA of the CDR3: TGCAGTTATGGACACTCCTACGAGCAGTACTTC.

This clone has only a few counts. The V call is TRBV27, the J call TRBJ2-7; no definite D call. This CDR3 region has 17 residues. CDR1 and CDR2 from the germline V gene are MNHEY and SMNVEV (reference sequence). The V and J ends lost 5 bases and 3 bases respectively, with 23 bases between them. The DNA for the CDR3 is TGTGCCAGCAGTCCCCAACCAGACGCCACCCGGATCTACGAGCAGTACTTC. Encoded protein: CASSPQPDATRIYEQYF.

The J gene is TRBJ1-1, the V gene TRBV28, with D unclear. V lost 5 bases and J 1 base, leaving 14 bases between the germline ends. CDR3 size: 15 residues. Looked up from germline, CDR1 is MDHEN and CDR2 is SYDVKM. CDR3 DNA: TGTGCCAGCAGTCCAAGTTCTGGTCCGAACACTGAAGCTTTCTTT. Residues: CASSPSSGPNTEAFF.

The rearrangement links TRBV18 to TRBJ2-1, with a tentative D call TRBD2 (6 bases). Trimming removed 1 base at V and 8 bases at J, with 12 bases between. This CDR3 has 14 residues. Germline CDR1 is KGHSH and CDR2 is LQKENI. CDR3 amino acids: CASSPRDGSYEQFF. CDR3 bases: TGTGCCAGCTCACCACGGGACGGGAGCTATGAGCAGTTCTTC.

V usage is TRBV19 and J usage is TRBJ2-5; 7 bases line up with TRBD2. V lost 6 bases to trimming and J lost 4 bases; unmatched junction nucleotides: 11. Germline CDR1 and CDR2: LNHDA and SQIVND (reference sequence). The CDR3 is 15 residues long. CDR3 in amino acids: CASSPERGRGETQYF. In DNA, the CDR3 is TGTGCCAGTAGCCCGGAGCGCGGGAGAGGAGAGACCCAGTACTTC.

The rearrangement links TRBV11-3 to TRBJ1-1; D uncertain. The length of the CDR3 is 12 residues. Trimming removed 5 bases at V and 1 base at J, with 5 bases between. CDR1 is SGHNT and CDR2 is YENEEA in the germline V gene. DNA for the CDR3: TGTGCCAGCAGCAAGGAGAACACTGAAGCTTTCTTT. Translation: CASSKENTEAFF.

There are a few counts of this clone. Other DNA sequences within the sample encode an identical CDR3. V gene TRBV2 combines with J gene TRBJ1-4; 11 nucleotides line up with TRBD1. Losses at the gene ends were 6 bases for V and 8 bases for J; bases not matched to a gene: 5. Germline CDR1 SNHLY, CDR2 FYNNEI. The CDR3 is 14 amino acids. CDR3 nucleotides: TGTGCCAGCAGCGGACAGGGGGCGAAAGAAAAACTGTTTTTT. This translates into CASSGQGAKEKLFF.

This clone has a handful of counts. V and J are TRBV6-5 and TRBJ2-7; a possible D gene is TRBD1 (6 bases). The V gene's germline CDR1 is MNHEY and CDR2 SVGAGI. CDR3 length equals 13 residues. V was shortened by 5 bases and J by 1 base, with 9 bases between the two germline ends. The CDR3 bases are TGTGCCAGCAGTCTGGACAGATCCTACGAGCAGTACTTC. Protein: CASSLDRSYEQYF.

The rearrangement uses TRBV11-2 and TRBJ1-2; 9 nucleotides agree with TRBD1. Germline CDR1 SGHAT, CDR2 FQNNGV. The junction had 12 bases not matched to a gene; V was cut back by 4 bases and J by 3 bases. This CDR3 is 17 amino acids long. CDR3 region: CASSSYSGTGRDYGYTF. Written as DNA, the CDR3 is TGTGCCAGCAGCTCCTATTCCGGGACAGGGAGGGACTATGGCTACACCTTC.

This clone has just a few counts. The rearrangement uses TRBV5-8 and TRBJ2-3; weak D call: TRBD2 (5 bases). Germline V gene data show CDR1 as SGHTS and CDR2 as YDEGEE. The CDR3 covers 12 residues. V was clipped by 8 bases and J by 3 bases, with 10 bases between them. CDR3: CASREGTDTQYF. The DNA of the CDR3 is TGTGCCAGTAGAGAGGGAACAGATACGCAGTATTTT.

This clone was picked up a small number of times. The V gene is TRBV11-2, the J gene TRBJ2-3; 8 nucleotides agree with TRBD1. Germline-derived CDR1 and CDR2 are SGHAT and FQNNGV. The junction had 16 bases not matched to a gene; V was cut back by 4 bases and J by 10 bases. The CDR3 runs to 16 residues. CDR3 sequence reads: CASSSPAGGGRIAQYF. The CDR3 DNA is TGTGCCAGCAGCTCCCCTGCAGGGGGCGGAAGGATAGCGCAGTATTTT.

This clone was counted only a few times. CDR3 sequence reads: CASSLEYGSWQPQHF. CDR3 nucleotides: TGTGCCAGCAGCTTAGAATACGGGAGTTGGCAGCCCCAGCATTTT. The chain combines TRBV7-2 with TRBJ1-5, with D unresolved. V lost 1 base, J lost 7 bases, and 14 bases lay in between. CDR1 is SGHTA, CDR2 FQGNSA, per germline. This CDR3 has 15 amino acids.

Regarding this clone: Other DNA sequences in this specimen translate into the identical CDR3. The chain recombines TRBV5-1 with TRBJ2-1; the D gene is possibly TRBD1 (6 bases). Trimming removed 4 bases from V and 2 bases from J, with 10 bases in between. The germline V gene encodes CDR1 SGHRS and CDR2 YFSETQ. The CDR3 sequence is 14 residues long. Here the CDR3 DNA reads TGCGCCAGCAGCCCCGGGACAACCTACAATGAGCAGTTCTTC. It translates to CASSPGTTYNEQFF.

Note on this clone: Other DNA sequences within the sample encode an identical CDR3. The rearrangement uses TRBV7-2 and TRBJ2-7; TRBD2 agrees at 8 bases. The CDR3 has 14 residues. The germline CDR1 and CDR2 sequences are SGHTA and FQGNSA. The V and J ends lost 4 bases and 0 bases, in that order; junction bases with no gene match: 2. DNA for the CDR3: TGTGCCAGCAGCTCAACTAGCGGCTCCTACGAGCAGTACTTC. Amino acid sequence: CASSSTSGSYEQYF.

The chain links TRBV12-5 to TRBJ2-5, with no clear D. CDR1 and CDR2 from the germline V gene are LGHNT and FRNRAP. This CDR3 has 13 residues. Trimming took off 7 bases at V and 4 bases at J, with 13 bases between the two ends. The CDR3 coding sequence is TGTGCTAGTGCCCGACCGGGTGGAGAGACCCAGTACTTC. It yields the protein CASARPGGETQYF.

The V call is TRBV6-6, the J call TRBJ2-1; unclear D gene. In germline, CDR1 is MNHNY, CDR2 SVGAGI (reference sequence). The V end was cut by 4 bases, the J end by 0 bases, with 10 bases between. The CDR3 runs 15 residues. CDR3 DNA: TGTGCCAGCAGTTCATTCATGAGCTCCTACAATGAGCAGTTCTTC. Protein: CASSSFMSSYNEQFF.

The chain is built from TRBV5-6 and TRBJ2-3; TRBD1 agrees at 10 bases. Germline V gives CDR1 SGHDT, CDR2 YYEEEE. CDR3 length: 17 residues. V lost 4 bases, J lost 5 bases, and 13 bases stayed unmatched. The CDR3 nucleotides are TGTGCCAGCAGCCTAAACCTCGACAGGGGGCGTGGAGATACGCAGTATTTT. Residues: CASSLNLDRGRGDTQYF.

V is TRBV15 and J is TRBJ1-5; D call uncertain. The germline V gene encodes CDR1 LNHNV and CDR2 YYDKDF (reference sequence). Trimming took off 1 base at V and 7 bases at J, with 8 bases between the two ends. There are 13 residues in the CDR3. Written as DNA, the CDR3 is TGTGCCACCAGCAGAGTCTTGGAGCAGCCCCAGCATTTT. Translated: CATSRVLEQPQHF.